This T cell receptor beta chain appears in the sequencing data of a study of cytomegalovirus exposure and HLA in healthy donors. Study background: Earlier sequencing of approximately 180 million T cells yielded about 120 million unique TCR beta sequences. Counted in an early data release were roughly 87 million unique TCRs from HLA-typed donors.

Primers for the PCR totalled 60 Vbeta and 13 Jbeta. Method: immunoSEQ multiplex PCR; TCRdb's copy keeps in-frame clones and lacks some. The data contain 210,000 or so clones, around four fifths of them singletons. Regarding the study as a whole: Only CMV serostatus was available as immune exposure information. What TCR beta sequences reportedly achieved was accurate prediction of HLA-A and HLA-B alleles in most subjects.

The CDR3 has 13 residues. The junction had 1 base not matched to a gene; V was cut back by 5 bases and J by 3 bases. Germline CDR1 SEHNR, CDR2 FQNEAQ (reference sequence). Concerning this clone itself: Its antigen is as yet unknown.

Sequenced sample: PBMCs. The source is a woman aged 50 to 60 in good health and CMV-seropositive. This rearrangement joins TRBV7-9 to TRBJ2-5; 9 nucleotides line up with TRBD1. The CDR3 loop is CASSRQGEETQYF. CDR3 sequence (DNA): TGTGCCAGCAGCCGACAGGGGGAAGAGACCCAGTACTTC.